This T cell receptor beta chain was retrieved from a study of CD8 T cells in ankylosing spondylitis. Study-wide findings and caveats: Ankylosing spondylitis blood appeared to carry a characteristic TCR beta motif of seven to nine highly homologous variants.

V lost 6 bases to trimming and J lost 8 bases, with 13 bases between them. The CDR3 runs to 12 residues. The V gene's germline CDR1 is LNHDA and CDR2 SQIVND (reference sequence). As concerns this clonotype: Its matching antigen is unknown.

In TCRdb, the 5' RACE reads were re-called with MiXCR into one record per CDR3 protein. Of approximately 440,000 distinct CDR3 sequences listed, about 15% are singletons. This TCR was sampled from a male donor with ankylosing spondylitis. The rearrangement uses TRBV19 and TRBJ1-2; perhaps TRBD1 as D (5 bases). The sequencing sample was made of blood, either unsorted or a sorted T cell fraction (not recorded which). CDR3 sequence reads: CASSSQGGGYTF. In nucleotides, the CDR3 is TGTGCCAGTAGCTCCCAGGGTGGAGGCTACACCTTC.